This T cell receptor beta chain was found in a study of T cell responses to AZD1222 COVID-19 vaccine. General study results and limits: Samples come after the peak T cell response, not at day 14.

Assay: immunoSEQ multiplex PCR; the TCRdb copy retains only in-frame clones and omits some. The table lists about 85,000 clones, 88% of them singletons. CDR1 is MNHEY, CDR2 SMNVEV, per germline (reference sequence). V gave up 2 bases and J gave up 5 bases, with 15 bases separating them. The CDR3 length is 15 residues. Remarks on this clone: The antigen is unknown.

This clonotype was obtained from an adult in good health. The rearrangement links TRBV27 to TRBJ2-5; D may be TRBD2 (6 bases). Specimen: peripheral blood, collected on day 0 of AZD1222 vaccination. CDR3 protein: CASSLGGGIGETQYF. CDR3 sequence (DNA): TGTGCCAGCAGTTTAGGAGGCGGGATAGGGGAGACCCAGTACTTC.